Below, 18 T cell receptor beta chains from the same sample are listed, as sequenced in a study of siplizumab effects on memory and regulatory T cells. Some clones are missing from TCRdb's copy, which holds only in-frame ones; the method was immunoSEQ multiplex PCR. The sample has more than 90,000 clones, 80% to 95% seen once; the top ten hold around 12%. Material: non-Treg CD4+ T cells sorted from blood. These TCRs come from a human donor in good health.

The J gene is TRBJ2-7, the V gene TRBV11-1; perhaps TRBD1 as D (5 bases). Trimming left V 5 bases short and J 2 bases short, with 13 bases between. CDR1 and CDR2 (germline): SGHAT, FQDESV (reference sequence). The CDR3 consists of 14 residues. CDR3 amino acids: CASSPIRTTYEQYF. CDR3 in DNA: TGTGCCAGCAGCCCAATACGGACAACCTACGAGCAGTACTTC.

This rearrangement joins TRBV6-1 to TRBJ2-2, with 8 nucleotides matching TRBD1. CDR1 and CDR2 (germline): MNHNS, SASEGT. CDR3 length: 14 residues. Trimming took 5 bases from V and 5 from J; bases not matched to a gene: 4. In DNA form, the CDR3 reads TGTGCCAGCAGTCAGGGGGCGCGGACCGGGGAGCTGTTTTTT. This sequence encodes CASSQGARTGELFF.

The chain carries TRBV2 and TRBJ1-2; TRBD1 matches 9 bases. CDR1 SNHLY and CDR2 FYNNEI come from the germline V gene. The V gene end was trimmed by 6 bases and the J gene end by 4 bases; junction bases not matched to a gene: 9. CDR3 size: 15 residues. CDR3 nucleotides: TGTGCCAGCAGAACCACAGGGGGCGCGGGCTATGGCTACACCTTC. It encodes CASRTTGGAGYGYTF. The full variable domain, in which reference TRBV2 and TRBJ1-2 provide the parts outside the CDR3, is EPEVTQTPSHQVTQMGQEVILRCVPISNHLYFYWYRQILGQKVEFLVSFYNNEISEKSEIFDDQFSVERPDGSNFTLKIRSTKLEDSAMYFCASRTTGGAGYGYTFGSGTRLTVV.

This clone was seen just once. J is TRBJ2-3 and V is TRBV27, with 11 nucleotides matching TRBD2. V gave up 6 bases and J gave up 1 base; unmatched junction bases: 3. The CDR3 spans 15 residues. Germline CDR1 is MNHEY and CDR2 is SMNVEV (reference sequence). CDR3 in DNA: TGTGCCAGCAGACCACTAGCGGGGGGCACAGATACGCAGTATTTT. Amino acids: CASRPLAGGTDTQYF.

The gene calls are TRBV18 and TRBJ1-3; possible D gene TRBD1, 5 bases. CDR1 and CDR2 (germline): KGHSH, LQKENI. The V end was cut by 3 bases, the J end by 6 bases, with 9 bases between. The CDR3 is made up of 13 amino acids. CDR3 nucleotide sequence: TGTGCCAGCTCACCTGGACAAGCAAACACCATATATTTT. It codes for CASSPGQANTIYF.

V and J are TRBV4-2 and TRBJ1-5; D is possibly TRBD1 (6 bases). The V gene's germline CDR1 is LGHNA and CDR2 YNFKEQ. The CDR3 is 14 residues long. Trimming cost V 4 bases and J 5 bases, with 12 bases left between them. The CDR3 region is CASSPGERDQPQHF. Here the CDR3 DNA reads TGTGCCAGCAGCCCAGGGGAAAGGGATCAGCCCCAGCATTTT.

The chain links TRBV7-6 to TRBJ2-3; tentatively, D is TRBD2 (6 bases). The CDR3 consists of 13 residues. Per the germline V gene, CDR1 is SGHVS and CDR2 is FNYEAQ. Trimming removed 1 base at V and 6 bases at J, with 8 bases between. Here the CDR3 DNA reads TGTGCCAGCAGCTTAGGACGGGGGGATACGCAGTATTTT. Protein product: CASSLGRGDTQYF.

The V and J genes are TRBV7-9 and TRBJ1-5, with a weak D call TRBD1 (5 bases). The CDR3 has 15 amino acids. V was pared by 1 base and J by 1 base, with 8 bases between. Per germline, CDR1 SEHNR and CDR2 FQNEAQ (reference sequence). This CDR3 reads CASSLDGGSNQPQHF. The CDR3 bases are TGTGCCAGCAGCTTAGACGGGGGGAGCAATCAGCCCCAGCATTTT.

The rearrangement links TRBV4-1 to TRBJ1-3; the D is unclear. CDR3 length: 16 amino acids. Trimming pared 6 bases from V and 0 bases from J, leaving 15 bases between. CDR1 and CDR2 (germline): MGHRA, YSYEKL. The CDR3 region has the DNA TGCGCCAGCAGTCCTAGGACCGCCAGCTCTGGAAACACCATATATTTT. This gives the protein CASSPRTASSGNTIYF.

The rearrangement links TRBV6-6 to TRBJ2-2, with a possible D match to TRBD2 (5 bases). The ends were cut back, 1 base at V and 1 base at J, with 10 bases in the middle. The CDR3 has 16 residues. Germline lookup yields CDR1 MNHNY and CDR2 SVGAGI (reference sequence). The CDR3, as DNA: TGTGCCAGCAGTTACTTGTCGGGAAGGAACACCGGGGAGCTGTTTTTT. Amino acid sequence: CASSYLSGRNTGELFF.

The chain has TRBV18 and TRBJ1-5; 8 positions agree with TRBD1. This CDR3 has 14 amino acids. V shed 4 bases, J shed 2 bases, and the junction held 1 base outside the gene matches. Germline V CDR1 and CDR2: KGHSH, LQKENI. CDR3 residues: CASSRGQGNQPQHF. In DNA, the CDR3 is TGTGCCAGCTCACGGGGACAGGGCAATCAGCCCCAGCATTTT.

This clone is a singleton in its sample. As DNA, the CDR3 is TGTGCCAGCACCCGAGGGGGGGCTTCTAACTATGGCTACACCTTC. It is translated as CASTRGGASNYGYTF. The chain couples TRBV6-5 to TRBJ1-2; the D gene is possibly TRBD1 (6 bases). V was shortened by 7 bases and J by 0 bases, with 15 bases between the two germline ends. The germline gives CDR1 MNHEY, CDR2 SVGAGI. This CDR3 spans 15 amino acids.

V usage is TRBV5-1 and J usage is TRBJ2-2; a weak D match, TRBD2 (6 bases). Trimming took off 4 bases at V and 5 bases at J, with 12 bases between the two ends. The germline V gene has CDR1 SGHRS and CDR2 YFSETQ. CDR3 length: 14 residues. Here the CDR3 reads CASSLLEGTGELFF. As DNA, the CDR3 is TGCGCCAGCAGCCTCCTGGAGGGGACCGGGGAGCTGTTTTTT. Complete variable domain (other parts from reference TRBV5-1 and TRBJ2-2): KAGVTQTPRYLIKTRGQQVTLSCSPISGHRSVSWYQQTPGQGLQFLFEYFSETQRNKGNFPGRFSGRQFSNSRSEMNVSTLELGDSALYLCASSLLEGTGELFFGEGSRLTVL.

This chain links TRBV19 with TRBJ2-1; TRBD1 agrees at 9 bases. CDR1 and CDR2 (germline): LNHDA, SQIVND (reference sequence). J gave up 8 bases and V 5 bases, and 4 bases lay outside the gene matches. The CDR3 is 13 amino acids. The CDR3 sequence is CASSLRQGDEQFF. CDR3 DNA sequence: TGTGCCAGTAGTCTCAGACAGGGGGATGAGCAGTTCTTC.

The chain carries TRBV7-9 and TRBJ2-3; D possibly corresponds to TRBD2 (6 bases). Looked up from germline, CDR1 is SEHNR and CDR2 is FQNEAQ (reference sequence). Between the trimmed V and J ends, which lost 5 bases and 0 bases, there was a span of 12 bases. This CDR3 region has 15 residues. The CDR3 region has the DNA TGTGCCAGCAGCCGTGTAGGGACTAGCACAGATACGCAGTATTTT. Translating it yields CASSRVGTSTDTQYF.

The chain has TRBV12-5 and TRBJ2-7; the match to TRBD1 covers 9 bases. CDR3 length equals 15 residues. The germline gives CDR1 LGHNT, CDR2 FRNRAP. J lost 1 base, V lost 4 bases, and 5 bases had no gene match. The CDR3 DNA reads as TGTGCTAGTGGTTCCCGGGACAGGGTGTCCTACGAGCAGTACTTC. This encodes CASGSRDRVSYEQYF.

The chain recombines TRBV7-2 with TRBJ2-1; D not resolved. CDR1 and CDR2 (germline): SGHTA, FQGNSA. The CDR3 loop spans 13 amino acids. V dropped 0 bases and J dropped 6 bases, with 6 bases sitting between them. The CDR3, as DNA: TGTGCCAGCAGCTTAGCGCGAAGCAATGAGCAGTTCTTC. It yields the protein CASSLARSNEQFF.

This sequence joins TRBV4-1 and TRBJ1-4, with TRBD1 identical over 9 bases. V trimming: 4 bases; J trimming: 8 bases; junction bases outside the gene matches: 8. The CDR3 covers 15 residues. The V gene's germline CDR1 is MGHRA and CDR2 YSYEKL. This CDR3 reads CASSRPGQGNEKLFF. In nucleotides, the CDR3 is TGCGCCAGCAGCCGACCGGGACAGGGAAACGAAAAACTGTTTTTT.